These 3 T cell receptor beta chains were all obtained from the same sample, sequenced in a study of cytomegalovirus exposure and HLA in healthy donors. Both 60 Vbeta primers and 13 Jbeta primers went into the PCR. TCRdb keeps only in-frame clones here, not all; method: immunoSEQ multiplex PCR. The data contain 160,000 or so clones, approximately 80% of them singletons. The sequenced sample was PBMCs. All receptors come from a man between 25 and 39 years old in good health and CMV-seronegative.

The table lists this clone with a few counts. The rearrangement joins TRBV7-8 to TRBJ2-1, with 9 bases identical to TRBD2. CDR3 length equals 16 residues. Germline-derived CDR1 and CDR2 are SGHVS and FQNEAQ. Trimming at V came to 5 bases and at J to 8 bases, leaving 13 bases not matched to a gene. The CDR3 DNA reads TGTGCCAGCAGCCTAAGGCTCCTAGCGGGGAGGGATGAGCAGTTCTTC. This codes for CASSLRLLAGRDEQFF.

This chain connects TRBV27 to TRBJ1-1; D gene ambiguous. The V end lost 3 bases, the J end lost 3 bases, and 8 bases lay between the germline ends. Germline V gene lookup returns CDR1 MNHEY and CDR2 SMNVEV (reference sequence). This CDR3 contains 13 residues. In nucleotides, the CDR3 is TGTGCCAGCAGTTTTAGCACCCACACTGAAGCTTTCTTT. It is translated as CASSFSTHTEAFF.

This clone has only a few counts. The CDR3 bases are TGTGCCAGCAGCTGGGACAGAAGCTATAACGAGCAGTACTTC. Protein product: CASSWDRSYNEQYF. V is TRBV5-5 and J is TRBJ2-7; TRBD1 matches at 7 bases. With V trimmed by 3 bases and J by 5 bases, 8 bases remained unmatched. This CDR3 spans 14 amino acids. The germline CDR1 and CDR2 sequences are SGHKS and YYEKEE (reference sequence). Full variable domain (remainder filled in from reference TRBV5-5 and TRBJ2-7): DAGVTQSPTHLIKTRGQQVTLRCSPISGHKSVSWYQQVLGQGPQFIFQYYEKEERGRGNFPDRFSARQFPNYSSELNVNALLLGDSALYLCASSWDRSYNEQYFGPGTRLTVT.